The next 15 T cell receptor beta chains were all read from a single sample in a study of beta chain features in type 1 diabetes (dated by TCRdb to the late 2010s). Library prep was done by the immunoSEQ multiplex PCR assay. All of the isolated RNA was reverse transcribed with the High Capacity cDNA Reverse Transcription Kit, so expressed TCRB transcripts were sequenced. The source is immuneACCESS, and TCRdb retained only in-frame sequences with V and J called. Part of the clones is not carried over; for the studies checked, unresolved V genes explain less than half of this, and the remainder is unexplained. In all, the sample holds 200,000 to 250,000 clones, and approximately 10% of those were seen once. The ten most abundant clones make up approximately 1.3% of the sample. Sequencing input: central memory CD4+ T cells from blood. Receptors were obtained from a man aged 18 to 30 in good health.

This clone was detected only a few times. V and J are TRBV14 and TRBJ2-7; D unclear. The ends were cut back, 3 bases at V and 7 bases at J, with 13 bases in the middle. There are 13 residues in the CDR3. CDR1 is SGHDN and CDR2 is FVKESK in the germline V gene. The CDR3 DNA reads TGTGCCAGCAGCCACGGTGGGTGGGGAGAGCAGTACTTC. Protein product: CASSHGGWGEQYF.

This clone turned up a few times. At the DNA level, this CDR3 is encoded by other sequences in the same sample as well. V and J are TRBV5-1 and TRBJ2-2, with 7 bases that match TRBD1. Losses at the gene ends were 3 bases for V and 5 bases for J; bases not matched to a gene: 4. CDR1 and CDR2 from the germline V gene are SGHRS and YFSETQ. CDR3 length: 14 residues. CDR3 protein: CASSSQTGTGELFF. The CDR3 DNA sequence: TGCGCCAGCAGCTCCCAGACAGGGACCGGGGAGCTGTTTTTT.

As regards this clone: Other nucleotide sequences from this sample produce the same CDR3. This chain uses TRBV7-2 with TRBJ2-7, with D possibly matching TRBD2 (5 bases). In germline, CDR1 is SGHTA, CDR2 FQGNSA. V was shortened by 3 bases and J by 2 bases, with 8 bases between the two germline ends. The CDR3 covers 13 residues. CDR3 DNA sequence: TGTGCCAGCAGCTTGAGCGGTCCCTACGAGCAGTACTTC. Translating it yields CASSLSGPYEQYF.

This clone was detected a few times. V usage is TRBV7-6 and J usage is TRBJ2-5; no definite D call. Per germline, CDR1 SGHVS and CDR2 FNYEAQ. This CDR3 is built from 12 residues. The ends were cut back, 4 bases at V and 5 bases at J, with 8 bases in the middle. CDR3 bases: TGTGCCAGCAGCTCCGTGGGGGAGACCCAGTACTTC. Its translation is CASSSVGETQYF. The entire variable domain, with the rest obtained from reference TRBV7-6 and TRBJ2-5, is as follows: GAGVSQSPRYKVTKRGQDVALRCDPISGHVSLYWYRQALGQGPEFLTYFNYEAQQDKSGLPNDRFSAERPEGSISTLTIQRTEQRDSAMYRCASSSVGETQYFGPGTRLLVL.

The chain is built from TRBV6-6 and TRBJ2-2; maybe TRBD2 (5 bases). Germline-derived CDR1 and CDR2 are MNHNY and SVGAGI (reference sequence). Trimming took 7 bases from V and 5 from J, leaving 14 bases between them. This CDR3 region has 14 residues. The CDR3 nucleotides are TGTGCCAGCAATGGCGGGCAGGCGACCGGGGAGCTGTTTTTT. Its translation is CASNGGQATGELFF.

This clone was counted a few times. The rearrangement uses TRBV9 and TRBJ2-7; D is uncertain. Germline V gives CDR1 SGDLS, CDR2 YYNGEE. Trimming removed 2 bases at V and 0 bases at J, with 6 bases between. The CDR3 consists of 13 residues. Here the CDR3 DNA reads TGTGCCAGCAGCGTCGACTTCTCCTACGAGCAGTACTTC. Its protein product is CASSVDFSYEQYF.

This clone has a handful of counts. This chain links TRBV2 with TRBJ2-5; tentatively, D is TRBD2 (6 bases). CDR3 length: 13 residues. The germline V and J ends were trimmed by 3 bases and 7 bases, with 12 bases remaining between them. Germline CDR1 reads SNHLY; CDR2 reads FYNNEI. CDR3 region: CASSEGAGGTQYF. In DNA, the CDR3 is TGTGCCAGCAGTGAGGGTGCCGGGGGGACCCAGTACTTC.

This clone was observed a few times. CDR3 coding DNA: TGTGCCAGCCGGGTAGAGCCGAGTCCCACAGATACGCAGTATTTT. Translated, it gives CASRVEPSPTDTQYF. This chain uses TRBV7-9 with TRBJ2-3; D unclear. Per the germline V gene, CDR1 is SEHNR and CDR2 is FQNEAQ (reference sequence). CDR3 length: 15 residues. V gave up 8 bases and J gave up 2 bases, with 17 bases separating them.

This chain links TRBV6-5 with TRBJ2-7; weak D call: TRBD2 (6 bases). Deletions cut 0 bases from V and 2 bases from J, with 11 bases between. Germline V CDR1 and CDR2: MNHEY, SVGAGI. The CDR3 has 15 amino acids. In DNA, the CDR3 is TGTGCCAGCAGTTACTCGGGACGGGAGACCTACGAGCAGTACTTC. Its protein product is CASSYSGRETYEQYF.

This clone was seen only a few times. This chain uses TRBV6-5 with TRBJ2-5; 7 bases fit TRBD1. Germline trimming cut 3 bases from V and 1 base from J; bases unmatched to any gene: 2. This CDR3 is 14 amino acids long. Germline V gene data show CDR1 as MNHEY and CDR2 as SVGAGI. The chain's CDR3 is CASSYNRGQETQYF. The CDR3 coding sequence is TGTGCCAGCAGTTATAACAGGGGCCAAGAGACCCAGTACTTC.

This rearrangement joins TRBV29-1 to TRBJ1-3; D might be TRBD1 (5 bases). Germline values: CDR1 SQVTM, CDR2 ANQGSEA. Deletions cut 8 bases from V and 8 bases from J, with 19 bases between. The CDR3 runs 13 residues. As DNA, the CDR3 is TGCAGCCGACTCGGAGGGGCAATAGACACCATATATTTT. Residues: CSRLGGAIDTIYF.

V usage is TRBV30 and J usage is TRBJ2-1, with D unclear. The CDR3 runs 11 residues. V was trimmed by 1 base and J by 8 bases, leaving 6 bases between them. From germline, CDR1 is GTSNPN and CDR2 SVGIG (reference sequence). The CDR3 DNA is TGTGCCTGGAGTGAGGCCCATGAGCAGTTCTTC. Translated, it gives CAWSEAHEQFF. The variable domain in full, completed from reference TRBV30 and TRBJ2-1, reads SQTIHQWPATLVQPVGSPLSLECTVEGTSNPNLYWYRQAAGRGLQLLFYSVGIGQISSEVPQNLSASRPQDRQFILSSKKLLLSDSGFYLCAWSEAHEQFFGPGTRLTVL.

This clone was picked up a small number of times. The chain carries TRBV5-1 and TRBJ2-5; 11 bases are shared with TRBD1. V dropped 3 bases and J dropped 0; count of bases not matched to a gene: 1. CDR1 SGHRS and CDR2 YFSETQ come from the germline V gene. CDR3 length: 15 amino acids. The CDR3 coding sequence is TGCGCCAGCAGCTCGGGACAGGGGGACCAAGAGACCCAGTACTTC. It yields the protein CASSSGQGDQETQYF.

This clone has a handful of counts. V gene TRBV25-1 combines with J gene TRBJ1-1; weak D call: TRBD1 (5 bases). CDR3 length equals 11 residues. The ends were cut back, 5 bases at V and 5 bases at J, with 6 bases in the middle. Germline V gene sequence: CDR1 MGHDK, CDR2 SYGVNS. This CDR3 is CASSRGTEAFF. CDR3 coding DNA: TGTGCCAGCAGTCGGGGGACTGAAGCTTTCTTT.

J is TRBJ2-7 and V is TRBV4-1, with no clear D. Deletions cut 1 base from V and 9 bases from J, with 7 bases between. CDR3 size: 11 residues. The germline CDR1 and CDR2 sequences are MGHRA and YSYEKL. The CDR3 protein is CASSQGPRQYF. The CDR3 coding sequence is TGCGCCAGCAGCCAAGGGCCACGGCAGTACTTC.